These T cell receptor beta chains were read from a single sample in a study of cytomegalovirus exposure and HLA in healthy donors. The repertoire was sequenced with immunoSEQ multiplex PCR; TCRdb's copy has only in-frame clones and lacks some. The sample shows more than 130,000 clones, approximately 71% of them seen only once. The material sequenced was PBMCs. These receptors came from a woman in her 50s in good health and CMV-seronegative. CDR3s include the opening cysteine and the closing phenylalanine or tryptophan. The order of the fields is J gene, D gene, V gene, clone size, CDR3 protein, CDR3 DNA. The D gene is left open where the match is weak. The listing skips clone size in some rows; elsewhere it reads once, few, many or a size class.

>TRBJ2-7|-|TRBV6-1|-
CASSEARGPYEQYF
TGTGCCAGCAGTGAGGCCAGGGGCCCTTACGAGCAGTACTTC
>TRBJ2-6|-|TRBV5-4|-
CASSGTRVSGANVLTF
TGTGCCAGCAGCGGAACACGGGTCTCTGGGGCCAACGTCCTGACTTTC
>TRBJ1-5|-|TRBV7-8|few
CASSLLPTGYRNQPQHF
TGTGCCAGCAGCTTACTACCTACAGGGTACCGCAATCAGCCCCAGCATTTT
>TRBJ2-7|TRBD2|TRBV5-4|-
CASSSGGLAGGLGEQYF
TGTGCCAGCAGCTCGGGAGGACTAGCGGGGGGGCTGGGCGAGCAGTACTTC
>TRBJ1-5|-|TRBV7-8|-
CASSSLRQNNQPQHF
TGTGCCAGCAGCTCACTACGACAGAACAATCAGCCCCAGCATTTT
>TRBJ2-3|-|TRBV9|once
CASSASGGRDTDTQYF
TGTGCCAGCAGCGCCTCCGGGGGGCGCGACACAGATACGCAGTATTTT
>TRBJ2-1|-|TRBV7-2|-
CASSLGPELKQFF
TGTGCCAGCAGCTTAGGGCCGGAACTAAAGCAGTTCTTC
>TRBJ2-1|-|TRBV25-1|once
CASSETRSSEQFF
TGTGCCAGCAGTGAAACTAGGAGTAGTGAGCAGTTCTTC
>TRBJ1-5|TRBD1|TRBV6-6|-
CASSYSPDRDGQPQHF
TGTGCCAGCAGTTACTCTCCGGACAGGGACGGTCAGCCCCAGCATTTT
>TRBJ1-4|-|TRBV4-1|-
CASSQGGGWEKLFF
TGCGCCAGCAGCCAAGGGGGGGGCTGGGAAAAACTGTTTTTT
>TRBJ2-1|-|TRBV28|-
CASNLDSSYNEQFF
TGTGCCAGCAATCTGGACAGCTCCTACAATGAGCAGTTCTTC
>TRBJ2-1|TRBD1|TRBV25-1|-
CASSEMGDRGSYNEQFF
TGTGCCAGCAGTGAAATGGGAGACAGGGGGTCCTACAATGAGCAGTTCTTC
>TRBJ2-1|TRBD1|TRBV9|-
CASSVQGASNEQFF
TGTGCCAGCAGCGTGCAGGGGGCGAGCAATGAGCAGTTCTTC
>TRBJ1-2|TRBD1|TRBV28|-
CASSSGQGDWGYTF
TGTGCCAGCAGTTCTGGACAGGGGGATTGGGGCTACACCTTC
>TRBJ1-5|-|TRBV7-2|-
CASSLARGSNQPQHF
TGTGCCAGCAGCTTAGCAAGAGGTAGCAATCAGCCCCAGCATTTT
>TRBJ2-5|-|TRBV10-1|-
CASSESRGGRETQYF
TGCGCCAGCAGTGAGTCGAGGGGGGGGAGAGAGACCCAGTACTTC
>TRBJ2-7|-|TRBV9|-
CASSALESSYEQYF
TGTGCCAGCAGCGCGCTGGAGAGCTCCTACGAGCAGTACTTC
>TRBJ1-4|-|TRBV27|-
CASTLRGQITTNEKLFF
TGTGCCAGCACCCTACGTGGACAGATTACAACTAATGAAAAACTGTTTTTT
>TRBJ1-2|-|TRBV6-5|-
CASSYEVNYGYTF
TGTGCCAGCAGTTACGAGGTCAACTATGGCTACACCTTC
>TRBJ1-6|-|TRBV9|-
CASSVDGYNSPLHF
TGTGCCAGCAGCGTAGACGGTTATAATTCACCCCTCCACTTT
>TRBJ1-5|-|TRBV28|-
CASSLLGRLFSSNQPQHF
TGTGCCAGCAGTTTATTGGGCCGACTATTTAGTAGCAATCAGCCCCAGCATTTT
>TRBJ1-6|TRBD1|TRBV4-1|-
CASSDRRDRGNSPLHF
TGCGCCAGCAGCGATCGCCGGGACAGGGGTAATTCACCCCTCCACTTT
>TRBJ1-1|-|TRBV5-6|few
CASSTTLRVDTEAFF
TGTGCCAGCAGCACAACACTACGGGTTGACACTGAAGCTTTCTTT
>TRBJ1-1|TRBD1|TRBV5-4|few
CASSQDRVGTTEAFF
TGTGCCAGCAGCCAAGACAGGGTTGGTACCACTGAAGCTTTCTTT
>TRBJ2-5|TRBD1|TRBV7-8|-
CASSEGQAAFLVQETQYF
TGTGCCAGCAGCGAGGGACAGGCGGCGTTCCTAGTCCAAGAGACCCAGTACTTC
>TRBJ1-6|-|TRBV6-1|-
CASSGQTGHNSPLHF
TGTGCCAGCAGTGGGCAGACAGGCCATAATTCACCCCTCCACTTT
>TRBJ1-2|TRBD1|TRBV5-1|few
CASSLRTGNNYGYTF
TGCGCCAGCAGCTTGCGGACAGGGAATAACTATGGCTACACCTTC
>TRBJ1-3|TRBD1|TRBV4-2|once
CASSQDRTGGSGNTIYF
TGTGCCAGCAGCCAAGATAGGACAGGGGGCTCTGGAAACACCATATATTTT
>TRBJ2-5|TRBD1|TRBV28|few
CASSLTTIRGQETQYF
TGTGCCAGCAGTTTGACCACCATCAGGGGGCAGGAGACCCAGTACTTC
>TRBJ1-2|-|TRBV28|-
CASSFQAGYYGYTF
TGTGCCAGCAGTTTTCAGGCAGGGTACTATGGCTACACCTTC
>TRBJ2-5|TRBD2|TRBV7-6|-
CASSLAETSGAETQYF
TGTGCCAGCAGCTTAGCGGAGACTAGCGGGGCAGAGACCCAGTACTTC
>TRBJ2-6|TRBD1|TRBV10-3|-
CAISEGQGTGANVLTF
TGTGCCATCAGTGAGGGACAGGGTACTGGGGCCAACGTCCTGACTTTC
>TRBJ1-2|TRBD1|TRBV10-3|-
CAISDSEIGTGSNYGYTF
TGTGCCATCAGTGATTCTGAAATCGGGACAGGGTCAAACTATGGCTACACCTTC
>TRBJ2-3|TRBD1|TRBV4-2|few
CASSLRTGAGDTQYF
TGTGCCAGCAGCCTGCGGACAGGGGCAGGAGATACGCAGTATTTT
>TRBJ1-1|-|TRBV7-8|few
CASSFRRVNTEAFF
TGTGCCAGCAGCTTCAGGCGGGTGAACACTGAAGCTTTCTTT
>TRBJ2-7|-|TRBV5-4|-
CASSLDPGRTYEQYF
TGTGCCAGCAGCTTGGATCCAGGGCGAACCTACGAGCAGTACTTC
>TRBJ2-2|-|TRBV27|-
CASSFDSLTGELFF
TGTGCCAGCAGTTTCGACAGCCTCACCGGGGAGCTGTTTTTT
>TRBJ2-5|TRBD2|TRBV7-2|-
CASSLVGGGGQETQYF
TGTGCCAGCAGCTTAGTAGGTGGGGGGGGCCAAGAGACCCAGTACTTC
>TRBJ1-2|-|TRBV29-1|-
CSGGDRTNNYGYTF
TGCAGCGGGGGGGACCGAACTAATAACTATGGCTACACCTTC
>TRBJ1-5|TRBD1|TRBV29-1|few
CSVQVQGRNQPQHF
TGCAGCGTCCAAGTACAGGGGCGCAATCAGCCCCAGCATTTT
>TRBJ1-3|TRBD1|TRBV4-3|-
CASSQQPRTGSSGNTIYF
TGCGCCAGCAGCCAACAACCCAGGACAGGGAGCTCTGGAAACACCATATATTTT
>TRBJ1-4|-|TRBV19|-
CANSFRDNEKLFF
TGTGCCAATAGTTTCCGGGATAATGAAAAACTGTTTTTT
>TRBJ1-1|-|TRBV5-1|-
CASSSLGGENTEAFF
TGCGCCAGCAGCTCCCTCGGGGGAGAGAACACTGAAGCTTTCTTT
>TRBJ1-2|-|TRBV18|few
CASSPGEGPGYTF
TGTGCCAGCTCTCCGGGGGAAGGGCCGGGCTACACCTTC
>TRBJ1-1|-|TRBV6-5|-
CASTNLGGNTEAFF
TGTGCCAGCACCAACCTCGGGGGGAACACTGAAGCTTTCTTT
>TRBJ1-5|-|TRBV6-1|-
CASSEGARGNQPQHF
TGTGCCAGCAGTGAAGGGGCAAGGGGGAATCAGCCCCAGCATTTT
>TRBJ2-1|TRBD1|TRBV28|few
CASSKTGGAYNEQFF
TGTGCCAGCAGTAAAACAGGGGGCGCCTACAATGAGCAGTTCTTC
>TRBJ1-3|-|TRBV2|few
CASSYSGNSGNTIYF
TGTGCCAGCAGTTACTCAGGGAACTCTGGAAACACCATATATTTT
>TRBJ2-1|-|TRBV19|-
CASSSVLDEQFF
TGTGCCAGTAGTTCGGTTCTGGATGAGCAGTTCTTC
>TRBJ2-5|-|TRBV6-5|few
CASSIDGQETQYF
TGTGCCAGCAGCATCGACGGGCAAGAGACCCAGTACTTC
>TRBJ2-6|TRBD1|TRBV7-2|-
CASSLGQGVYSGANVLTF
TGTGCCAGCAGCTTGGGACAGGGGGTGTACTCTGGGGCCAACGTCCTGACTTTC
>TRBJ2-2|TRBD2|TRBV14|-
CASRLGGSNTGELFF
TGTGCCAGCAGACTCGGGGGGTCGAACACCGGGGAGCTGTTTTTT
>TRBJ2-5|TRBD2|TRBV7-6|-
CASSLVVGLAGGSQETQYF
TGTGCCAGCAGCTTAGTTGTGGGACTAGCGGGGGGATCCCAAGAGACCCAGTACTTC
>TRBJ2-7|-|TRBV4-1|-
CASSSREGAYEQYF
TGCGCCAGCAGCAGCCGGGAAGGAGCCTACGAGCAGTACTTC